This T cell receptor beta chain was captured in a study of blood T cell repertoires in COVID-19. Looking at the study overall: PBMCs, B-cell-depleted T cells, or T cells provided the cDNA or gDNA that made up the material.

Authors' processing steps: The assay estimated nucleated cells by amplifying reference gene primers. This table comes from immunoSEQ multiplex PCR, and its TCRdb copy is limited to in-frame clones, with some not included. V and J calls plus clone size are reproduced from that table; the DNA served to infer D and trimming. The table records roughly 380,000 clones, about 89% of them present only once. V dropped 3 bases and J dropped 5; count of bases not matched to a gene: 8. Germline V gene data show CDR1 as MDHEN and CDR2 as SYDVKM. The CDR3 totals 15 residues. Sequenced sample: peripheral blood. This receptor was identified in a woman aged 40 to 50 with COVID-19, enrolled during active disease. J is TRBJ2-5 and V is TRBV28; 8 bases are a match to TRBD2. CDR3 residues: CASSFPGTRVETQYF. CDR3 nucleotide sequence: TGTGCCAGCAGTTTTCCGGGGACTAGAGTGGAGACCCAGTACTTC.